Each of the 11 T cell receptor beta chains below was sequenced from the same sample in a study of T-cell reconstitution after alpha-beta-depleted transplantation in children. Preparing the TCRbeta library involved the use of unique molecular identifiers. TCRdb called the PCR reads again in MiXCR, with one record for every CDR3 protein. The sample records hundreds of thousands of distinct CDR3 sequences, 15% to 20% being singletons. The sample here was PBMCs, mostly from graft donor cells, taken 360 days after TCRalphabeta/CD19-depleted stem cell transplant. The receptors derive from a male patient younger than 18 who had a stem cell transplant for acute lymphoblastic leukemia, so the T cells may come from the graft donor.

Only a few counts were recorded for this clonotype. The chain joins TRBV7-3 to TRBJ2-1; 10 bases fit TRBD2. Germline lookup yields CDR1 SGHTA and CDR2 FQGTGA. The junction had 5 bases not matched to a gene; V was cut back by 4 bases and J by 8 bases. This CDR3 comprises 14 residues. CDR3 nucleotides: TGTGCCAGCAGCTGGACTAGCGGTCACCATGAGCAGTTCTTC. Amino acids: CASSWTSGHHEQFF.

The rearrangement uses TRBV5-5 and TRBJ2-5, with D possibly matching TRBD2 (5 bases). Germline CDR1 and CDR2: SGHKS and YYEKEE (reference sequence). This CDR3 has 16 amino acids. With 0 bases removed from V and 4 bases from J, the gap between germline ends came to 16 bases. The CDR3: CASSLGGSGPGETQYF. As DNA, the CDR3 is TGTGCCAGCAGCTTGGGAGGAAGCGGACCAGGAGAGACCCAGTACTTC.

This sequence joins TRBV6-4 and TRBJ2-7; D remains unclear. V lost 3 bases, J lost 2 bases, and 11 bases lay in between. This CDR3 region has 14 residues. Germline-derived CDR1 and CDR2 are MRHNA and SNTAGT. The CDR3 DNA follows: TGTGCCAGCAGTGAGGTGGCCTTCACCTACGAGCAGTACTTC. Residues: CASSEVAFTYEQYF.

This clonotype was detected a few times. The V and J genes are TRBV20-1 and TRBJ2-5, with 10 nucleotides matching TRBD1. CDR1 is DFQATT and CDR2 is SNEGSKA in the germline V gene (reference sequence). V was clipped by 0 bases and J by 5 bases; unmatched bases: 6. This CDR3 is 15 amino acids long. The chain's CDR3 is CSARDRQGAWETQYF. In DNA form, the CDR3 reads TGCAGTGCTAGAGATCGACAGGGGGCTTGGGAGACCCAGTACTTC.

This clonotype was seen only a few times. The chain uses TRBV5-1 and TRBJ2-7; 7 bases are a match to TRBD1. The CDR3 consists of 15 residues. Germline V gives CDR1 SGHRS, CDR2 YFSETQ. V gave up 3 bases and J gave up 3 bases; unmatched junction bases: 9. Written as DNA, the CDR3 is TGCGCCAGCAGCTCTTATAGGACAGGACGCTACGAGCAGTACTTC. This sequence encodes CASSSYRTGRYEQYF.

The chain has TRBV5-1 and TRBJ2-7; perhaps TRBD1 as D (5 bases). V lost 0 bases and J lost 2, with 9 bases in between. CDR3 length equals 14 residues. Germline CDR1 is SGHRS and CDR2 is YFSETQ. CDR3 sequence (DNA): TGCGCCAGCAGCTTGGAAACAGGTACCTACGAGCAGTACTTC. Translated: CASSLETGTYEQYF.

A few counts support this clonotype. This chain joins TRBV10-1 and TRBJ2-3, with 11 bases that match TRBD2. With V trimmed by 2 bases and J by 3 bases, 7 bases remained unmatched. This CDR3 has 17 residues. Germline assignment: CDR1 WNHNN and CDR2 SYGVQD (reference sequence). The DNA of the CDR3 is TGCGCCAGCAGTGAGGGATCGACTAGCGGGATGACAGATACGCAGTATTTT. This sequence encodes CASSEGSTSGMTDTQYF.

This sequence joins TRBV11-2 and TRBJ2-7; 12 nucleotides match TRBD2. The CDR3 extends over 16 amino acids. J gave up 4 bases and V 5 bases, and 9 bases lay outside the gene matches. CDR1 and CDR2 (germline): SGHAT, FQNNGV. CDR3 sequence: CASSRTSGIGRYEQYF. DNA of the CDR3: TGTGCCAGCAGCCGGACTAGCGGGATTGGCCGATACGAGCAGTACTTC.

The chain recombines TRBV5-1 with TRBJ2-1, with 13 bases lining up with TRBD2. V was clipped by 5 bases and J by 7 bases; unmatched bases: 6. The CDR3 extends over 15 amino acids. Germline V gives CDR1 SGHRS, CDR2 YFSETQ. Here the CDR3 reads CASRAGTSGINEQFF. The CDR3 DNA follows: TGCGCCAGCAGGGCCGGGACTAGCGGGATTAATGAGCAGTTCTTC.

V and J are TRBV20-1 and TRBJ1-5; TRBD1 aligns across 9 bases. The CDR3 loop spans 18 amino acids. Germline values: CDR1 DFQATT, CDR2 SNEGSKA (reference sequence). The V gene end was trimmed by 0 bases and the J gene end by 1 base; junction bases not matched to a gene: 10. As DNA, the CDR3 is TGCAGTGCTAGAGATCCCGTCGGGACAGGGCCCAGCAATCAGCCCCAGCATTTT. Protein product: CSARDPVGTGPSNQPQHF.

This clonotype occurred many times. V is TRBV27 and J is TRBJ2-7, with D uncertain. Germline V gene data show CDR1 as MNHEY and CDR2 as SMNVEV (reference sequence). This CDR3 comprises 13 residues. The V end was cut by 0 bases, the J end by 2 bases, with 5 bases between. The CDR3 DNA sequence: TGTGCCAGCAGTTTATCCCCAGCCTACGAGCAGTACTTC. Its protein product is CASSLSPAYEQYF.